What follows are 24 T cell receptor beta chains derived from one specimen sequenced in a study of blood T cell repertoires in COVID-19. Repertoires were generated with immunoSEQ multiplex PCR, while TCRdb's copy carries only in-frame clones and drops some. The table shows about 210,000 clones, with approximately 84% occurring only once. Sample: peripheral blood. The source of these receptors is a woman aged 45 to 65 with active or convalescent COVID-19.

The table lists this clone with a count of one. The chain combines TRBV24-1 with TRBJ1-5; 9 nucleotides line up with TRBD1. Germline V CDR1 and CDR2: KGHDR, SFDVKD. This CDR3 contains 16 residues. The junction had 5 bases not matched to a gene; V was cut back by 2 bases and J by 4 bases. The CDR3 region has the DNA TGTGCCACCAGTGATTCCGAGACAGGGGGGAATCAGCCCCAGCATTTT. It specifies CATSDSETGGNQPQHF.

The V and J genes are TRBV2 and TRBJ1-5; the match to TRBD1 covers 7 bases. The germline V gene has CDR1 SNHLY and CDR2 FYNNEI. V shed 0 bases and J 1 base; nucleotides not matched to a gene: 6. This CDR3 is built from 17 residues. The CDR3 bases are TGTGCCAGCAGTGAAGCGCAGGGGGGTCGGAGCAATCAGCCCCAGCATTTT. It is translated as CASSEAQGGRSNQPQHF.

This sequence joins TRBV10-1 and TRBJ2-1, with D possibly matching TRBD1 (6 bases). V lost 8 bases to trimming and J lost 2 bases, with 22 bases between them. Germline CDR1 reads WNHNN; CDR2 reads SYGVQD (reference sequence). CDR3 length: 17 amino acids. The CDR3 region has the DNA TGCGCCAGCGGTCCACGCACAGGGTCTGGGGCCTACAATGAGCAGTTCTTC. Its protein is CASGPRTGSGAYNEQFF.

The chain uses TRBV5-5 and TRBJ1-1; 7 bases are a match to TRBD1. After removal of 0 bases from V and 5 bases from J, the junction contained 7 bases not matched to a gene. This CDR3 has 15 amino acids. The germline V gene has CDR1 SGHKS and CDR2 YYEKEE (reference sequence). The CDR3 loop is CASSLVAGGFTEAFF. In DNA form, the CDR3 reads TGTGCCAGCAGCTTGGTGGCAGGGGGATTTACTGAAGCTTTCTTT.

The gene calls are TRBV18 and TRBJ1-4; D remains unclear. Germline V gives CDR1 KGHSH, CDR2 LQKENI. V lost 4 bases to trimming and J lost 8 bases, with 11 bases between them. This CDR3 is built from 13 residues. The CDR3 sequence is CASSRGSDEKLFF. CDR3 in DNA: TGTGCCAGCTCACGCGGAAGCGACGAAAAACTGTTTTTT.

This chain links TRBV6-5 with TRBJ1-5, with D perhaps TRBD1 (6 bases). The V and J ends lost 6 bases and 6 bases respectively, with 18 bases between them. The CDR3 is made up of 15 amino acids. Looked up from germline, CDR1 is MNHEY and CDR2 is SVGAGI. For the CDR3, the DNA is TGTGCCAGCAGCCCGACAGCAGGGGCGGGTCAGCCCCAGCATTTT. Its translation: CASSPTAGAGQPQHF.

This chain links TRBV7-2 with TRBJ2-6; 7 bases align to TRBD1. The V gene end was trimmed by 5 bases and the J gene end by 4 bases; junction bases not matched to a gene: 8. This CDR3 is 16 amino acids long. From germline, CDR1 is SGHTA and CDR2 FQGNSA. The CDR3 bases are TGTGCCAGCAGCCCTCGACAGGGAGTGGGGGCCAACGTCCTGACTTTC. This encodes CASSPRQGVGANVLTF.

The V and J genes are TRBV3-1 (or the pseudogene TRBV3-2) and TRBJ2-7; D remains unclear. CDR3 length equals 11 residues. The V gene's germline CDR1 is LGHDT and CDR2 YNNKEL (reference sequence). Trimming removed 5 bases at V and 7 bases at J, with 9 bases between. As DNA, the CDR3 is TGTGCCAGCAGCTCGCCCAGAGAGCAGTACTTC. It encodes CASSSPREQYF.

V usage is TRBV28 and J usage is TRBJ2-7; 10 nucleotides align to TRBD1. The CDR3 runs 12 residues. V lost 5 bases and J lost 9; bases outside the gene matches: 4. The germline CDR1 and CDR2 sequences are MDHEN and SYDVKM. The CDR3 spells CASSQRDRGQYV. CDR3 nucleotide sequence: TGTGCCAGCAGTCAAAGGGACAGGGGGCAGTACGTC.

This clone was observed a few times. J is TRBJ1-2 and V is TRBV10-3; 8 bases match TRBD1. Germline CDR1 is ENHRY and CDR2 is SYGVKD. Losses at the gene ends were 5 bases for V and 2 bases for J; bases not matched to a gene: 7. The CDR3 loop spans 15 amino acids. In DNA, the CDR3 is TGTGCCATCAGTCTTGGACAGGGTGGGAACTATGGCTACACCTTC. As protein: CAISLGQGGNYGYTF.

The V gene is TRBV6-5, the J gene TRBJ1-2; 11 positions agree with TRBD1. The CDR3 contains 15 residues. The trim removed 6 bases at V and 4 bases at J, leaving 7 bases unmatched. Germline V gene lookup returns CDR1 MNHEY and CDR2 SVGAGI. The CDR3 nucleotides are TGTGCCAGCAGACCGGGACAGGGGGGCATCTATGGCTACACCTTC. It codes for CASRPGQGGIYGYTF.

This chain links TRBV6-5 with TRBJ1-5; D ambiguous. Germline-derived CDR1 and CDR2 are MNHEY and SVGAGI. This CDR3 spans 12 amino acids. The ends were cut back, 6 bases at V and 9 bases at J, with 12 bases in the middle. As DNA, the CDR3 is TGTGCCAGCAGGGGCTCCGGATGGCCCCAGCATTTT. Its translation is CASRGSGWPQHF.

V and J are TRBV19 and TRBJ1-1, with 8 bases lining up with TRBD1. V was pared by 1 base and J by 0 bases, with 7 bases of the junction left unmatched. CDR1 and CDR2 (germline): LNHDA, SQIVND (reference sequence). The CDR3 is made up of 17 amino acids. CDR3 region: CASSIGRQGAVNTEAFF. The CDR3 nucleotides read TGTGCCAGTAGTATAGGGAGGCAGGGGGCCGTGAACACTGAAGCTTTCTTT.

V gene TRBV11-2 combines with J gene TRBJ2-7; D gene unclear. With 1 base removed from V and 4 bases from J, the gap between germline ends came to 8 bases. CDR1 SGHAT and CDR2 FQNNGV come from the germline V gene. The CDR3 runs to 13 residues. The CDR3 reads CASSLGARYEQYV. For the CDR3, the DNA is TGTGCCAGCAGCTTAGGGGCTCGTTACGAGCAGTACGTC.

This sequence joins TRBV5-1 and TRBJ2-1, with 8 bases matching TRBD1. Germline values: CDR1 SGHRS, CDR2 YFSETQ. Germline trimming cut 0 bases from V and 9 bases from J; bases unmatched to any gene: 8. This CDR3 comprises 15 residues. CDR3 residues: CASSLVVTGGAEQFF. CDR3 DNA: TGCGCCAGCAGCTTGGTCGTTACAGGGGGTGCTGAGCAGTTCTTC.

This clone appeared once. This sequence joins TRBV7-9 and TRBJ2-2, with TRBD2 identical over 8 bases. The V gene end was trimmed by 1 base and the J gene end by 2 bases; junction bases not matched to a gene: 3. The CDR3 is 16 residues long. Germline loops: CDR1 SEHNR, CDR2 FQNEAQ (reference sequence). CDR3 coding DNA: TGTGCCAGCAGCTTAGTGGCGGGAGGCAACACCGGGGAGCTGTTTTTT. Its translation: CASSLVAGGNTGELFF.

The V call is TRBV5-6, the J call TRBJ2-5, with D tentatively TRBD2 (5 bases). Germline-derived CDR1 and CDR2 are SGHDT and YYEEEE. V lost 3 bases and J lost 2, with 20 bases in between. CDR3 length equals 17 residues. CDR3 region: CASSSQTSLARQETQYF. In nucleotides, the CDR3 is TGTGCCAGCAGCTCGCAAACCTCCCTAGCTAGGCAAGAGACCCAGTACTTC.

The chain recombines TRBV10-1 with TRBJ1-5; the D is unclear. Germline CDR1 WNHNN, CDR2 SYGVQD (reference sequence). The CDR3 has 12 amino acids. V was trimmed by 10 bases and J by 3 bases, leaving 10 bases between them. The CDR3 loop reads CATPPDNQPQHF. The CDR3 region has the DNA TGCGCCACCCCCCCAGACAATCAGCCCCAGCATTTT.

V and J are TRBV5-1 and TRBJ1-2; no clear D gene. The V gene's germline CDR1 is SGHRS and CDR2 YFSETQ. Between the trimmed V and J ends, which lost 8 bases and 7 bases, there was a span of 21 bases. CDR3 length equals 14 residues. CDR3 in DNA: TGCGCCAGTAATCTGGGCGATAAAGTCGGTGGCTACACCTTC. This sequence encodes CASNLGDKVGGYTF.

The V and J genes are TRBV6-5 and TRBJ1-2, with D possibly matching TRBD1 (6 bases). Germline assignment: CDR1 MNHEY and CDR2 SVGAGI. Trimming removed 7 bases from V and 6 bases from J, with 12 bases in between. The length of the CDR3 is 12 residues. The CDR3 region is CASTRGGDGYTF. CDR3 nucleotides: TGTGCCAGCACCCGAGGGGGAGATGGCTACACCTTC.

The chain is built from TRBV12-5 and TRBJ2-3; a possible D gene is TRBD2 (6 bases). The CDR3 has 14 residues. The V and J ends lost 6 bases and 4 bases respectively, with 14 bases between them. The V gene's germline CDR1 is LGHNT and CDR2 FRNRAP. CDR3 DNA sequence: TGTGCTAGTGGCTCGACTAGTTTCTCAGATACGCAGTATTTT. Translation: CASGSTSFSDTQYF.

The chain couples TRBV19 to TRBJ2-1; 7 bases agree with TRBD2. The V gene end was trimmed by 6 bases and the J gene end by 6 bases; junction bases not matched to a gene: 5. The CDR3 is made up of 13 amino acids. From germline, CDR1 is LNHDA and CDR2 SQIVND (reference sequence). DNA for the CDR3: TGTGCCAGTAGCACCCGGACTAGCAATGAGCAGTTCTTC. The encoded protein is CASSTRTSNEQFF.

The rearrangement joins TRBV19 to TRBJ2-2; the D is unclear. The V gene's germline CDR1 is LNHDA and CDR2 SQIVND (reference sequence). Trimming took off 5 bases at V and 6 bases at J, with 13 bases between the two ends. CDR3 size: 14 residues. CDR3 protein: CASSPQREAGELFF. CDR3 nucleotides: TGTGCCAGTAGTCCCCAGCGTGAGGCCGGGGAGCTGTTTTTT.

The table lists this clone with a few counts. The chain recombines TRBV6-6 with TRBJ1-1; D not certain. Germline CDR1 MNHNY, CDR2 SVGAGI (reference sequence). Trimming shortened V by 5 bases and J by 3 bases, and 22 bases separated the two germline ends. This CDR3 spans 17 amino acids. CDR3 DNA sequence: TGTGCCAGCAGTCTACAGTGGCTTCGCCTAAAGGACACTGAAGCTTTCTTT. Translation gives CASSLQWLRLKDTEAFF.